The sample holds a few counts of the clone carrying this T cell receptor (beta chain). Its antigen remains unidentified. This sample is part of a study of post-analysis software for immune sequencing data. General study points: Under the F measure, samples that were prepared in one batch clustered strongly together. TRBV5-6, TRBV5-1 and TRBV20-1 belonged to a set of about five TRBV segments that were more frequent in patients than controls. Versus controls, multiple sclerosis patients showed significantly lower diversity (normalized Chao1).

Trimming shortened V by 3 bases and J by 6 bases, and 10 bases separated the two germline ends. The CDR3 is 13 amino acids. The germline V gene has CDR1 ENHRY and CDR2 SYGVKD. Every TCR beta cDNA library bore unique molecular identifiers. MiXCR was run by TCRdb on the PCR reads, yielding one entry per CDR3 protein. The sample carries 750,000 to 950,000 distinct CDR3 sequences, approximately 53% recorded once. V gene TRBV10-3 combines with J gene TRBJ2-3, with TRBD2 as a possible D gene (5 bases). What was sequenced was blood. The receptor comes from a girl between 5 and 17 years old with multiple sclerosis. The CDR3 loop is CAISDQLGDTQYF. The CDR3 coding sequence is TGTGCCATCAGTGACCAACTAGGGGATACGCAGTATTTT.